The entry below describes one T cell receptor beta chain. Its matching antigen is unknown. Germline assignment: CDR1 SGHAT and CDR2 FQNNGV. The CDR3 covers 16 residues. V dropped 5 bases and J dropped 3; count of bases not matched to a gene: 4. Assay: immunoSEQ multiplex PCR; the TCRdb copy retains only in-frame clones and omits some. Of about 96,000 clones listed, 70% to 90% are singletons. This entry belongs to a study of T cell responses to AZD1222 COVID-19 vaccine. On the study more broadly: Pooling covered second doses at about 4 or about 12 weeks.

Overall study results and limits: The donor cohort was predominantly white British with a female majority, and clonal diversity may have been underestimated.

This sequence originates from an adult in good health. The sequenced sample was peripheral blood, obtained on day 0 of AZD1222 vaccination. The V call is TRBV11-2, the J call TRBJ2-3, with TRBD2 matching 14 bases. The CDR3 spells CASSGGTSGRTDTQYF. The CDR3 DNA reads TGTGCCAGCAGCGGAGGGACTAGCGGGAGAACAGATACGCAGTATTTT.